This T cell receptor (beta chain) was documented in a study of cytomegalovirus exposure and HLA in healthy donors (dated by TCRdb to the late 2010s). Notes on the research overall: An earlier analysis of roughly 500 of the donors reported about 250 Gb of sequence data and around 120 million unique TCR beta sequences from about 179 million T cells. Approximately 310 gigabases of sequencing data and approximately 80 million unique TCR sequences were included in an early release covering about 600 HLA-typed donors. A later analysis re-examined previously published TCR beta repertoires from over 500 donors and added high-resolution HLA genotyping to investigate patterns of TCR occurrence. Among about 410 genotyped donors of the cohort, an average of around 250,000 unique TCR beta nucleotide sequences was sequenced per donor, of which roughly 17% were non-productive. In an earlier analysis of more than 550 of the donors, high-throughput TCR beta sequencing was used to judge whether each TCR beta V gene segment behaved as functional or pseudogenic. Class I and class II HLA loci were covered by the typing at four-digit resolution. High-throughput TCR immunosequencing, statistical association of individual TCRs with disease status, and machine learning were combined to predict cytomegalovirus infection status. About five DR-DQ haplotypes were handled as single units for association and clustering because linkage in the cohort was strong. Donor age, sex, ethnicity and CMV serostatus were compiled alongside the repertoire data. All discovery cohort repertoires had been generated on a single sequencing platform. Besides the first cohort of 666 subjects, a separate validation cohort made up of about 120 different subjects was used. The study aimed to test whether cataloging public T cell receptors could reveal signatures of past pathogen exposure. The genetic ancestry cluster associated with self-reported Caucasian donors included 65% to 90% of the approximately 430 genotyped donors. Using immunosequencing, the study profiled T cell repertoires from approximately 700 subjects and related those repertoires to cytomegalovirus serostatus. In a later genetic analysis, genome-wide SNP genotypes for about three fifths of the roughly 670 donors were used, and that subset was treated as a discovery cohort. Rather than using new phenotypic data, the later analysis identified candidate immune exposures from TCR beta sequences and from how often those sequences occurred across donors. The number of typed donors differed by locus: 629-630 for A, B, C, DRB1 and DQB1; 500 to 550 for DQA1; over 600 for DPA1; and some 450 for DPB1. General conclusions and limits of the study: A further reported finding was that TCR beta sequences accurately predicted the HLA-A and HLA-B alleles for most subjects in the first cohort. Correlated functional status among segregating V segments might reflect linkage disequilibrium, but an unknown experimental factor could not be ruled out. Because some donors lacked HLA typing at each locus, the association tests relied only on the typed subset. In the study, some 180 TCR beta chains were listed as associated with cytomegalovirus. Because the 87-base-pair reads could not distinguish some IMGT-functional V segments, including TRBV6-2 and TRBV6-3, those segments were excluded. In a later genetic analysis, a missense DCLRE1C variant was associated with V-gene and J-gene trimming of TCR beta chains, and the association was replicated in an independent cohort. Immune exposure information for the cohort was limited to CMV serostatus. According to a later analysis, TCR association rates differed among HLA loci, with DRB1 alleles showing the most associated TCRs and HLA-C alleles showing the fewest. When HLA alleles, especially DR and DQ, strongly co-occurred, TCR associations were difficult to assign to individual alleles. Roughly uniform sequencing depth across donors was assumed in presence/absence analyses, although this assumption may not hold. According to a later analysis, parvovirus B19, influenza, CMV and Epstein-Barr virus appeared linked to several top co-occurrence clusters. Specific HLA alleles were associated with some 15,000 TCR beta sequences at a false discovery rate of 0.05 in a later analysis. In an earlier analysis of 587 of the donors, most TCR beta V segments were observed in productive rearrangements about 90% or about 30% of the time, broadly matching IMGT annotations. Three of the identified cytomegalovirus-associated TCR beta chains were confirmed in vitro to be specific for cytomegalovirus antigens. A later genetic analysis reported fewer N-insertions in productive TCRs among donors in an Asian-associated ancestry cluster than the roughly 640-donor mean. A cluster of highly shared sequence variants was judged likely to represent a technical artifact of the sequencing pipeline. It was suggested by the authors that the approach could potentially be generalized to other disease states and immunological phenotypes. This cohort had only TCR beta chains sequenced, and the lack of alpha or paired-chain data limited which features could be detected. A later analysis found that most CMV-associated TCR beta chains appeared HLA-restricted, with HLA associations seemingly driven largely by CMV exposure. Because counts were too low, some 17 rarely observed V segments, including chromosome 9 orphons, were excluded from the earlier analysis of several hundred of the donors. Most TCR sequences were observed very rarely across donors, whereas some public TCRs were present in many individuals. In a later analysis, HLA-associated TCR beta chains showed more clonal expansion and lower generation probabilities than non-associated chains that were equally common. The classifier was reported to diagnose cytomegalovirus status with high specificity and sensitivity in both the original and validation cohorts.

In total, over 600 healthy bone marrow donors made up the cohort. At the time of sampling, every cohort member was nominally healthy, though immune exposures that went unrecorded were likely present. The donor tested CMV seronegative and was one of the 352 seronegative cohort members. A peripheral blood sample was collected from each donor, and TCR beta sequencing was performed on peripheral blood mononuclear cells. Genomic DNA was extracted from the blood cell samples with the Qiagen DNeasy Blood Extraction Kit. Per the germline V gene, WSHSY is the CDR1 and SAAADI is the CDR2. V is reduced by 3 bases and J by 3 bases, leaving a spacing of 8 bases between them. Its CDR3 holds 13 amino acids, cysteine through phenylalanine. CDR3 DNA is the only sequence kept; it has 39 bases, read in frame from the first base. The method was the immunoSEQ multiplex PCR assay. A mixture of 60 forward primers for TCR Vbeta segments and 13 reverse primers for TCR Jbeta segments was used in the multiplex PCR. Amplification of the CDR3 region of rearranged TCR beta genes was performed with a multiplex PCR assay on genomic DNA. The amplified TCR beta libraries were sequenced on the Illumina HiSeq System as 87-base-pair reads. The authors' pipeline ran thus. In a later analysis, tens of millions of unique TCR beta chains were counted across the 500 to 850 repertoires, and roughly 11 million of these chains were shared by at least two donors. To remove PCR and sequencing errors, raw reads were error-corrected and collapsed into unique sequences using a nearest-neighbor algorithm that merged closely related sequences. V, D and J gene segments were assigned by aligning CDR3 sequences to IMGT reference sequences. Each retained sequence needed at least a six-nucleotide match to both a V gene segment and a J gene segment. Rearrangements were classified as productive when the CDR3 lacked stop codons and remained in frame with V and J, and all other rearrangements were classified as non-productive. Following IMGT convention, CDR3 was defined as the stretch from the second conserved V-encoded cysteine up to the conserved J-encoded phenylalanine. Sequences without an unambiguous match to a single V gene segment were excluded from the earlier analysis of several hundred of the donors. An earlier analysis of approximately 590 of the donors called V segments functional above 56.7% productive rearrangements and segregating when the between-donor standard deviation exceeded 5%. A statistical classification framework was built for diagnosing cytomegalovirus status from the catalog of TCR beta chain sequences. V and J gene assignment, in a later analysis, came from comparing TCR nucleotide sequences with IMGT/GENE-DB human TR gene sequences. In a later analysis, CDR3 sequences and most-parsimonious VDJ recombination scenarios were assigned using the TCRdist pipeline. In a later analysis, every TCR beta chain was defined by the combination of its CDR3 amino acid sequence and its V-gene family, and reads without a unique V-gene family were dropped. To address suspected cross-contamination and a sequencing artifact, a later analysis removed a few hundred highly shared, low-generation-probability nucleotide sequences. In a later analysis, a clonal expansion index was calculated for each public chain from normalized within-repertoire ranks of inferred template counts. Generation probabilities in a later analysis came from a VDJ recombination model fitted to out-of-frame rearrangements, and those results were checked against IGoR. Hypergeometric tests were used in a later analysis to score TCR-TCR, TCR-HLA and TCR-CMV co-occurrence, with a repertoire-size bias correction applied to the TCR pairs. In a later analysis, false discovery rates were estimated by permuting HLA or CMV assignments 20 times. In a later analysis, co-occurring TCRs were grouped using DBSCAN, and TCRdist sequence similarity was added for clustering within HLA-allele-positive subsets. Repertoires with fewer than 30,000 or more than 120,000 public chains, plus five repertoires with anomalous nucleotide sharing, were excluded from co-occurrence clustering. TCRdb re-hosts the immuneACCESS table, in-frame sequences only. Its copies lack some clones; in the studies checked, an unresolved V gene accounts for under half of them, and the cause for the rest is not known. From that table come the V and J calls and clone size; the DNA was used to work out D and trimming. This sample has 150,000 to 200,000 clones in its table, and 80% to 85% of those were observed once. Of the sample, about 2.2% is held by the ten largest clones.

Remarks on this clone: What this receptor recognizes is not known. Within one base of it there is no much larger clone, and no base qualities were kept.

The specimen was PBMCs. In this chain, TRBV10-2 is recombined with TRBJ2-5; there is no confident call for the D gene. The sequence was collected from a woman younger than 45 in good health and CMV-seronegative. The CDR3 loop reads CASSDGRKETQYF. DNA sequence: TGCGCCAGCAGTGATGGCAGGAAAGAGACCCAGTACTTC.